This TCR beta chain is drawn from a study of beta chain features in type 1 diabetes. About the research overall: The number of sorted cells examined across all samples was 107,917,701. Study observations and caveats: TCRB CDR3s from Type 1 diabetes patients were moderately but significantly shorter in all four CD4+ subsets.

As every portion of the isolated RNA was reverse transcribed, the sequencing read expressed TCRB transcripts. Method: immunoSEQ multiplex PCR; TCRdb's copy keeps in-frame clones and lacks some. The sample consists of under 500,000 clones, 30% of them appearing once. Cells sorted by CD45RO/CCR7/CD25/CD127/CD95/CD27 comprised CD4+ naive, central memory, regulatory and stem cell-like memory cells. This CDR3 region has 14 residues. Germline V gene data show CDR1 as SGHDT and CDR2 as YYEEEE. Trimming stripped 1 base from V and 8 bases from J, with 13 bases between. This clone appeared a few times. Its antigen is still unknown.

Specimen: naive CD4+ T cells from blood. The chain couples TRBV5-6 to TRBJ2-1; D gene unclear. The receptor was isolated from a man between 18 and 29 years old in good health. For the CDR3, the DNA is TGTGCCAGCAGCTTGCGTCCGGAGTCCCATGAGCAGTTCTTC. Translating gives CASSLRPESHEQFF.